This T cell receptor (beta chain) was captured by sequencing in a study of T-cell memory formation after mild COVID-19 (dated by TCRdb to about 2021). In terms of the full investigation: Most TCR sequence clusters were specific to one of the two donors. T-cell clones expanding and contracting after mild COVID-19 in two donors were tracked by longitudinal TCRalpha and TCRbeta repertoire sequencing. The cohort was made up of two young adult volunteers, one female and one male, who were previously healthy. What the authors observed across the whole study: Some responding clones were found in pre-infection memory, which suggests that pre-existing cross-reactive memory T cells took part in the SARS-CoV-2 response. Contracting CD4+ clones were located mainly in the CM and EM memory subsets, whereas CD8+ clones were found to be enriched in EMRA. Clones that contracted from day 15 to 85 showed balanced CD4/CD8 phenotypes, whereas a second wave of clones that expanded from day 15 to 37 leaned towards CD4+. The study included only a couple of mild cases, and larger cohorts that include severe cases with pre-infection samples were judged to be necessary. SARS-CoV-2 specificity was not confirmed for the second-wave clones peaking on day 37.

Ficoll-Paque density gradient centrifugation was the method used to isolate PBMCs. Details on this clonotype: There is no known antigen for this receptor. Within one base of it there is no much larger clone, and no base qualities were kept.

Reads for this sample came from an Illumina NovaSeq 6000. TCRalpha and TCRbeta cDNA libraries were constructed by 5'RACE with constant-segment primers, with sample barcodes and unique molecular identifiers being introduced. Trizol reagent was used to extract RNA from every sample. Libraries were amplified in two PCR steps, with a second sample barcode and Illumina TruSeq adapters added in the second step. Sequencing of libraries was performed on an Illumina NovaSeq with 2 x 150 bp paired-end reads. In the authors' own workflow: With migec v1.2.7, reads were demultiplexed and then collapsed into UMI-guided consensus sequences. With mixcr v2.1.11, UMI consensuses were aligned to TRA and TRB V and J templates and assembled into clonotypes. Expanded or contracted clonotypes were those called significant by both edgeR and NoisET, with noise models trained on biological replicates. For edgeR calls, the thresholds were a false discovery rate-adjusted p below 0.01 and a log2 fold-change of 1. As an exploratory analysis of dynamics, max-normalized trajectories of the 1000 most abundant clonotypes were examined by PCA with hierarchical clustering. Each responding clone was given a CD4 or CD8 phenotype based on the CD4+ and CD8+ repertoires, which had been sequenced separately. TCRdb trimmed the raw reads at Q25, called clones with MiXCR and kept productive beta chains. Entries are consolidated by CDR3 protein sequence, retaining the most common genes and DNA. It is TCRdb's table, rather than the study itself, that gives the V and J calls and clone size. The sample table records a few hundred thousand distinct CDR3 sequences; over 13% of these occur just once. 22% of the sample comes from the top ten.

Relative to germline, V is 7 bases shorter and J is 5 bases shorter, with 17 bases between their ends. The CDR3 has 13 amino acids, counting the end cysteine and phenylalanine. The entry retains the CDR3 DNA only, 39 bases that are in frame from base 1. Sequences DFQATT (CDR1) and SNEGSKA (CDR2) are obtained from the germline V gene (reference sequence). This clonotype originated in a man in his late teens or twenties who had mild COVID-19 (a few samples of this study predate the infection). The sample titles of this study are shuffled in the database, so cell type and time point are left out; the donor was told from shared clones. The sample consisted of PBMCs or a T cell subset sorted from them (not recorded which). The rearranged segments are TRBV20-1 and TRBJ2-5; the D gene is perhaps TRBD1, on 6 matching bases. The DNA sequence is as follows: TGCAGTGTCATACACAGGGTAGGGGAGACCCAGTACTTC. Its translation reads: CSVIHRVGETQYF.